One and the same sample provided the 8 T cell receptor beta chains below, sequenced in a study of cytomegalovirus exposure and HLA in healthy donors. TCRdb's table, derived via immunoSEQ multiplex PCR, lists solely in-frame clones and lacks some. Of about 150,000 clones in the sample, roughly nine tenths were seen once. The sequenced sample was PBMCs. The receptor source for this set is a man between 18 and 35 years old in good health and CMV-seronegative.

The V call is TRBV5-1, the J call TRBJ2-1, with 8 bases that match TRBD2. This CDR3 contains 17 residues. CDR1 SGHRS and CDR2 YFSETQ come from the germline V gene. The V gene end was trimmed by 0 bases and the J gene end by 4 bases; junction bases not matched to a gene: 9. CDR3 coding DNA: TGCGCCAGCAGCTTGGCCCCAGGTAGCGGGGCTTACAATGAGCAGTTCTTC. This translates into CASSLAPGSGAYNEQFF.

This chain links TRBV5-1 with TRBJ2-5; D perhaps matches TRBD1 (6 bases). CDR1 is SGHRS, CDR2 YFSETQ, per germline. The V end was cut by 1 base, the J end by 1 base, with 8 bases between. The CDR3 has 14 residues. CDR3 sequence: CASSLWDTQETQYF. Written as DNA, the CDR3 is TGCGCCAGCAGCTTGTGGGACACCCAAGAGACCCAGTACTTC.

The chain couples TRBV6-5 to TRBJ2-7; 9 positions match TRBD2. CDR1 and CDR2 from the germline V gene are MNHEY and SVGAGI. This CDR3 region has 15 residues. Trimming cost V 0 bases and J 3 bases; bases outside gene matches: 3. This CDR3 reads CASSYSAGGDYEQYF. The CDR3 bases are TGTGCCAGCAGTTACTCCGCGGGGGGGGACTACGAGCAGTACTTC.

This clone was counted only a few times. This chain uses TRBV6-1 with TRBJ1-5; no clear D. Per the germline V gene, CDR1 is MNHNS and CDR2 is SASEGT. The V gene lost 3 bases and the J gene lost 7 bases, with 10 bases spanning the gap. The CDR3 extends over 13 amino acids. The CDR3 protein is CASSEALQQPQHF. CDR3 sequence (DNA): TGTGCCAGCAGTGAGGCCCTACAGCAGCCCCAGCATTTT.

V usage is TRBV27 and J usage is TRBJ1-5; D gene ambiguous. The germline CDR1 and CDR2 sequences are MNHEY and SMNVEV (reference sequence). The CDR3 consists of 14 residues. V was pared by 4 bases and J by 0 bases, with 7 bases between. In nucleotides, the CDR3 is TGTGCCAGCAGTTCCCCGGGTAGCAATCAGCCCCAGCATTTT. Residues: CASSSPGSNQPQHF.

This clone was recorded only once. The gene calls are TRBV28 and TRBJ1-1; D gene unclear. Deletions cut 2 bases from V and 4 bases from J, with 8 bases between. Germline V gene lookup returns CDR1 MDHEN and CDR2 SYDVKM. CDR3 length: 13 residues. The CDR3, as DNA: TGTGCCAGCAGTTTAGTACAGCTCACTGAAGCTTTCTTT. Translating it yields CASSLVQLTEAFF.

The rearrangement uses TRBV28 and TRBJ2-7; TRBD1 matches at 9 bases. The CDR3 runs 14 residues. V dropped 6 bases and J dropped 4; count of bases not matched to a gene: 7. Germline CDR1 reads MDHEN; CDR2 reads SYDVKM. The CDR3 spells CASSLPGQGYEQYV. For the CDR3, the DNA is TGTGCCAGCAGCTTACCGGGACAGGGTTACGAGCAGTACGTC.

The gene calls are TRBV12-5 and TRBJ1-5; D is unresolved. The CDR3 length is 15 residues. Trimming stripped 1 base from V and 2 bases from J, with 9 bases between. Germline CDR1 is LGHNT and CDR2 is FRNRAP. Written as DNA, the CDR3 is TGTGCTAGTGGTTTGGCCACAAGCGGCAATCAGCCCCAGCATTTT. Its protein product is CASGLATSGNQPQHF.